Shown below are 5 T cell receptor beta chains from a single sample sequenced in a study of graft-versus-host responses after intestinal transplantation. Sequencing used immunoSEQ multiplex PCR; TCRdb keeps in-frame clones, though not all of them. Of over 100,000 clones in the sample, roughly 95% were seen once. These receptors are not linked to any known antigen. This sample comprised unstimulated CD8+ T cells sorted from spleen or lymph node cells, obtained before intestinal transplant. These receptor sequences come from a human donor who received an intestinal transplant.

The chain uses TRBV9 and TRBJ2-5; D ambiguous. V lost 3 bases, J lost 1 base, and 4 bases lay in between. The CDR3 totals 12 residues. CDR1 and CDR2 (germline): SGDLS, YYNGEE. The CDR3 sequence is CASSGVQETQYF. CDR3 DNA: TGTGCCAGCAGCGGGGTCCAAGAGACCCAGTACTTC.

The chain combines TRBV15 with TRBJ2-7, with D uncertain. V dropped 0 bases and J dropped 3 bases, with 12 bases sitting between them. Germline values: CDR1 LNHNV, CDR2 YYDKDF (reference sequence). This CDR3 region has 15 residues. CDR3 nucleotide sequence: TGTGCCACCAGCAGAGAACCCGGTGGCATCTACGAGCAGTACTTC. Encoded protein: CATSREPGGIYEQYF.

The chain carries TRBV27 and TRBJ2-2; D might be TRBD1 (6 bases). Trimming removed 2 bases from V and 3 bases from J, with 10 bases in between. From germline, CDR1 is MNHEY and CDR2 SMNVEV (reference sequence). This CDR3 region has 15 residues. CDR3 residues: CASSLAAGDTGELFF. The CDR3 nucleotides are TGTGCCAGCAGTTTAGCGGCAGGGGACACCGGGGAGCTGTTTTTT.

V and J are TRBV25-1 and TRBJ1-5, with D unresolved. Germline values: CDR1 MGHDK, CDR2 SYGVNS. CDR3 length: 16 residues. Trimming took off 1 base at V and 2 bases at J, with 12 bases between the two ends. CDR3 protein: CASSESGISGNQPQHF. The CDR3 DNA follows: TGTGCCAGCAGTGAATCTGGCATTTCTGGCAATCAGCCCCAGCATTTT.

The chain carries TRBV28 and TRBJ2-1, with TRBD2 matching 8 bases. Germline V gene lookup returns CDR1 MDHEN and CDR2 SYDVKM. The ends lost 1 base at V and 6 bases at J; junction bases unmatched: 11. The CDR3 consists of 17 residues. CDR3 bases: TGTGCCAGCAGTTTATCTTATAGCGGGAACCCCTTCAATGAGCAGTTCTTC. Its protein is CASSLSYSGNPFNEQFF.